This is a list of T cell receptor beta chains from one sample in a study of blood T cells in healthy people across ages. TCRdb redid the calling of the 5' RACE reads with MiXCR, one entry per CDR3 protein. The repertoire holds fewer than 800,000 distinct CDR3 sequences, with roughly 25% as singletons. These data are also associated with another study on T cells of mothers and their children.

The material sequenced was blood. The receptors were sampled from a boy younger than 18 in good health. The CDR3 runs from the conserved cysteine through the conserved F or W. The D gene is left open where the match is weak. A clone size is listed for some rows: how often the clone was seen (once, few, many), or a class if it is expanded.

d_call | clone_size | v_call | cdr3_aa
- | - | TRBV20-1 | CSAIGVETHGETQYF
TRBD1 | few | TRBV5-6 | CASRGPGQGYHNEQFF
- | - | TRBV9 | CASSLGPDTGELFF
- | - | TRBV5-1 | CASSITTGLNTEAFF
- | - | TRBV20-1 | CSAGDLKRGQFF
TRBD1 | - | TRBV19 | CASSTLRGINIQYF
- | few | TRBV7-9 | CASSLVRGVWYEQYF
- | - | TRBV20-1 | CSARSQETQYF
- | few | TRBV12-5 | CASGLLAAGTQYF
- | - | TRBV7-2 | CASSFLPRETQYF
- | - | TRBV3-1 | CASSRITGDTEAFF
- | - | TRBV20-1 | CSAVPPGDTQYF
- | - | TRBV6-1 | CASRRTDIDSYNGQFF
- | few | TRBV20-1 | CSARDFVGGDYF
- | - | TRBV2 | CASSQEEGTWAETGIYEQYF
- | - | TRBV20-1 | CSAPFDLADTQYF
TRBD1 | - | TRBV20-1 | CSATGTGPYEQYF